These 31 T cell receptor beta chains share one sample of origin, sequenced in a study of blood T cell repertoires in COVID-19. Assay: immunoSEQ multiplex PCR; the TCRdb copy retains only in-frame clones and omits some. The data show about 400,000 clones, roughly 91% seen once. Sequencing input: peripheral blood. These receptors were taken from a woman in her twenties or thirties with acute or convalescent COVID-19.

The chain carries TRBV3-1 (or the pseudogene TRBV3-2) and TRBJ2-5; the match to TRBD2 covers 10 bases. The trim removed 4 bases at V and 5 bases at J, leaving 7 bases unmatched. The germline V gene has CDR1 LGHDT and CDR2 YNNKEL (reference sequence). CDR3 size: 15 residues. The DNA for the CDR3 is TGTGCCAGCAGCCCGGAGCGGGGGGGCAGGGAGACCCAGTACTTC. Protein: CASSPERGGRETQYF.

In this sample, this clone turned up a few times. The chain is built from TRBV19 and TRBJ1-5; possible D gene TRBD1, 5 bases. The V end was cut by 5 bases, the J end by 7 bases, with 15 bases between. Germline-derived CDR1 and CDR2 are LNHDA and SQIVND (reference sequence). This CDR3 has 14 residues. The DNA of the CDR3 is TGTGCCAGTAGTGCGATCAGGGTAGGCCAGCCCCAGCATTTT. It encodes CASSAIRVGQPQHF.

The chain carries TRBV4-2 and TRBJ2-3, with 9 positions matching TRBD1. The CDR3 consists of 15 residues. Germline V gene data show CDR1 as LGHNA and CDR2 as YNFKEQ. V lost 1 base, J lost 9 bases, and 8 bases stayed unmatched. The CDR3 DNA reads TGTGCCAGCAGCCAAGGTGATGGACAGGGGTGGACGCAGTATTTT. Its translation is CASSQGDGQGWTQYF.

The chain combines TRBV3-1 (or the pseudogene TRBV3-2) with TRBJ2-1; D is undetermined. The germline V gene has CDR1 LGHDT and CDR2 YNNKEL (reference sequence). The V end lost 0 bases, the J end lost 8 bases, and 8 bases lay between the germline ends. This CDR3 has 13 amino acids. The CDR3 here is CASSQDPYYEQFF. CDR3 sequence (DNA): TGTGCCAGCAGCCAAGACCCTTACTATGAGCAGTTCTTC.

This clone was recorded only once. The chain combines TRBV21-1 with TRBJ1-2; TRBD1, the D gene given by the table, was not confirmed from the DNA. TRBV21-1 is annotated as a pseudogene. The CDR3 length is 17 residues. CDR3 coding DNA: TGTGCCAGCAGCAAAGTGAGGACACCCGACGAGCGCTATGGCTACACCTTC. Translation gives CASSKVRTPDERYGYTF.

The V gene is TRBV4-1, the J gene TRBJ1-2, with a tentative D call TRBD1 (5 bases). The CDR3 has 15 amino acids. V was trimmed by 0 bases and J by 7 bases, leaving 15 bases between them. CDR1 MGHRA and CDR2 YSYEKL come from the germline V gene. The CDR3, as DNA: TGCGCCAGCAGCCAAGATGAAGGGGCGATACGTGGCTACACCTTC. Translating it yields CASSQDEGAIRGYTF.

This clone occurred once. The rearrangement links TRBV5-6 to TRBJ1-4; TRBD1 aligns across 7 bases. This CDR3 comprises 15 residues. J gave up 0 bases and V 4 bases, and 3 bases lay outside the gene matches. Looked up from germline, CDR1 is SGHDT and CDR2 is YYEEEE. CDR3 DNA sequence: TGTGCCAGCAGCAAACAGGGGTCAACTAATGAAAAACTGTTTTTT. Residues: CASSKQGSTNEKLFF.

The chain joins TRBV7-9 to TRBJ2-3; maybe TRBD2 (5 bases). CDR3 size: 15 residues. The germline V and J ends were trimmed by 4 bases and 1 base, with 12 bases remaining between them. The germline CDR1 and CDR2 sequences are SEHNR and FQNEAQ (reference sequence). In DNA, the CDR3 is TGTGCCAGCAGCTCTAGGGAGAATCGCACAGATACGCAGTATTTT. Encoded protein: CASSSRENRTDTQYF.

A remark on this clone: The CDR3 carries no conserved terminal phenylalanine or tryptophan, so it likely arises from a read error. The DNA is omitted, as the CDR3 cannot be located on it reliably, and the CDR3 follows TCRdb's listing. The rearrangement links TRBV11-2 to TRBJ2-3; the table names TRBD2, a call not compared with the DNA. Including both end residues, the CDR3 is 12 amino acids long. The germline V gene encodes CDR1 SGHAT and CDR2 FQNNGV. CDR3 residues: CASSFPGTPAEV.

The chain employs TRBV19 and TRBJ1-2; 7 bases line up with TRBD1. Trimming removed 1 base from V and 6 bases from J; junction bases left unmatched: 14. Germline CDR1 is LNHDA and CDR2 is SQIVND (reference sequence). The CDR3 sequence is 17 residues long. CDR3 sequence reads: CASSIVGTVLLGDGYTF. The CDR3 DNA sequence: TGTGCCAGTAGTATAGTAGGGACAGTTCTTTTGGGGGATGGCTACACCTTC.

This chain joins TRBV12-3 or TRBV12-4 and TRBJ2-1; possible D gene TRBD2, 6 bases. The CDR3 consists of 12 residues. V shed 3 bases and J shed 9 bases, with 9 bases lying between them. The DNA of the CDR3 is TGTGCCAGCAGTTTGGCGGAGGGTGAGCAGTTCTTC. This translates into CASSLAEGEQFF.

DNA for the CDR3: TGTGCCAGCAGTGAGAGGACTAGTGACAATGAGCAGTTCTTC. It is translated as CASSERTSDNEQFF. This chain joins TRBV2 and TRBJ2-1; TRBD2 matches at 7 bases. The length of the CDR3 is 14 residues. With V trimmed by 3 bases and J by 5 bases, 4 bases remained unmatched. Germline V gene lookup returns CDR1 SNHLY and CDR2 FYNNEI. Supplemented by reference TRBV2 and TRBJ2-1, the full variable domain reads EPEVTQTPSHQVTQMGQEVILRCVPISNHLYFYWYRQILGQKVEFLVSFYNNEISEKSEIFDDQFSVERPDGSNFTLKIRSTKLEDSAMYFCASSERTSDNEQFFGPGTRLTVL.

The chain recombines TRBV3-1 (or the pseudogene TRBV3-2) with TRBJ1-1; possible D gene TRBD1, 5 bases. The CDR3 extends over 13 amino acids. Germline V CDR1 and CDR2: LGHDT, YNNKEL (reference sequence). The V and J ends lost 1 base and 6 bases respectively, with 9 bases between them. In DNA form, the CDR3 reads TGTGCCAGCAGCCAAGGGCGGGGCGCTGAAGCTTTCTTT. Amino acids: CASSQGRGAEAFF.

The chain uses TRBV7-6 and TRBJ2-7; D ambiguous. Trimming pared 1 base from V and 3 bases from J, leaving 10 bases between. Germline assignment: CDR1 SGHVS and CDR2 FNYEAQ. The CDR3 contains 14 residues. DNA for the CDR3: TGTGCCAGCAGCTTAGGAACAGCCGACTACGAGCAGTACTTC. Protein sequence: CASSLGTADYEQYF.

This chain joins TRBV11-3 and TRBJ2-1, with 8 positions matching TRBD2. V lost 2 bases and J lost 2; bases outside the gene matches: 2. Germline V CDR1 and CDR2: SGHNT, YENEEA. The CDR3 extends over 15 amino acids. The CDR3 here is CASSLFGGAYNEQFF. The CDR3 DNA reads as TGTGCCAGCAGCTTATTCGGGGGGGCCTACAATGAGCAGTTCTTC.

V usage is TRBV7-6 and J usage is TRBJ2-3; 8 bases line up with TRBD2. Losses at the gene ends were 5 bases for V and 2 bases for J; bases not matched to a gene: 6. The germline gives CDR1 SGHVS, CDR2 FNYEAQ. The CDR3 spans 15 residues. CDR3 nucleotides: TGTGCCAGCAGCCCAGCGGGGGCCCTCACAGATACGCAGTATTTT. Protein sequence: CASSPAGALTDTQYF.

This clone was observed many times. The rearrangement joins TRBV2 to TRBJ1-1; no definite D call. CDR1 and CDR2 from the germline V gene are SNHLY and FYNNEI. V lost 4 bases, J lost 1 base, and 10 bases lay in between. CDR3 length: 14 residues. This CDR3 reads CASSVIERNTEAFF. The CDR3 DNA reads as TGTGCCAGCAGTGTTATTGAGAGGAACACTGAAGCTTTCTTT.

The chain employs TRBV2 and TRBJ2-5, with a tentative D call TRBD1 (5 bases). The ends were cut back, 4 bases at V and 2 bases at J, with 11 bases in the middle. CDR1 is SNHLY, CDR2 FYNNEI, per germline. This CDR3 comprises 14 residues. The CDR3 nucleotides are TGTGCCAGCAGTGTTCTGGGGCAACAAGAGACCCAGTACTTC. This translates into CASSVLGQQETQYF.

The chain uses TRBV7-9 and TRBJ2-6; no clear D gene. CDR3 length equals 13 residues. Trimming took off 5 bases at V and 4 bases at J, with 6 bases between the two ends. Germline lookup yields CDR1 SEHNR and CDR2 FQNEAQ (reference sequence). In DNA, the CDR3 is TGTGCCAGCAGCCCCAGGGGGGCCAACGTCCTGACTTTC. Residues: CASSPRGANVLTF.

The chain has TRBV10-3 and TRBJ2-1, with TRBD2 matching 8 bases. The V and J ends lost 10 bases and 8 bases, in that order; junction bases with no gene match: 7. The germline V gene encodes CDR1 ENHRY and CDR2 SYGVKD. The CDR3 extends over 12 amino acids. The CDR3 spells CATLGLADEQFF. CDR3 in DNA: TGTGCCACCCTAGGACTAGCAGATGAGCAGTTCTTC.

V usage is TRBV6-5 and J usage is TRBJ1-4; 10 bases are shared with TRBD1. The CDR3 loop spans 14 amino acids. The V gene end was trimmed by 6 bases and the J gene end by 7 bases; junction bases not matched to a gene: 5. In germline, CDR1 is MNHEY, CDR2 SVGAGI. The CDR3 here is CASRRQGAGEKLFF. The CDR3 DNA follows: TGTGCCAGCAGACGACAGGGGGCGGGTGAAAAACTGTTTTTT.

The gene calls are TRBV18 and TRBJ1-5, with TRBD1 identical over 11 bases. This CDR3 has 14 residues. Trimming at V came to 5 bases and at J to 5 bases, leaving 2 bases not matched to a gene. Germline V gives CDR1 KGHSH, CDR2 LQKENI. CDR3 DNA: TGTGCCAGCTCAGGACAGGGGGCTGATCAGCCCCAGCATTTT. Its translation is CASSGQGADQPQHF.

The rearrangement joins TRBV6-6 to TRBJ1-5; the D gene is possibly TRBD1 (6 bases). Trimming took off 4 bases at V and 5 bases at J, with 12 bases between the two ends. Per germline, CDR1 MNHNY and CDR2 SVGAGI (reference sequence). The length of the CDR3 is 14 residues. The CDR3 sequence is CASSLSGDHQPQHF. The CDR3 coding sequence is TGTGCCAGCAGTTTGTCAGGGGATCATCAGCCCCAGCATTTT.

This clone showed up just a few times. The rearrangement links TRBV7-3 to TRBJ1-4, with D hard to call. V was trimmed by 1 base and J by 0 bases, leaving 18 bases between them. Germline CDR1 SGHTA, CDR2 FQGTGA. The CDR3 totals 19 residues. The chain's CDR3 is CASSLMVGRTVATNEKLFF. CDR3 nucleotide sequence: TGTGCCAGCAGCTTAATGGTAGGGAGGACGGTGGCAACTAATGAAAAACTGTTTTTT.

The rearrangement uses TRBV4-2 and TRBJ1-2; 7 bases agree with TRBD1. Germline trimming cut 0 bases from V and 5 bases from J; bases unmatched to any gene: 6. The germline V gene encodes CDR1 LGHNA and CDR2 YNFKEQ. This CDR3 spans 15 amino acids. CDR3 sequence (DNA): TGTGCCAGCAGCCAAGATTTGGGGACAGCTTATGGCTACACCTTC. Amino acid sequence: CASSQDLGTAYGYTF.

The V call is TRBV5-6, the J call TRBJ2-7; a possible D gene is TRBD1 (7 bases). Looked up from germline, CDR1 is SGHDT and CDR2 is YYEEEE. V shed 4 bases and J shed 5 bases, with 19 bases lying between them. The CDR3 has 15 residues. The CDR3 nucleotides read TGTGCCAGCAGCCTCGATGACAGGGAGGCCCACGAGCAGTACTTC. It translates to CASSLDDREAHEQYF.

V usage is TRBV5-4 and J usage is TRBJ2-5, with a tentative D call TRBD1 (7 bases). Deletions cut 4 bases from V and 5 bases from J, with 18 bases between. The length of the CDR3 is 15 residues. Looked up from germline, CDR1 is SGHNT and CDR2 is YYREEE (reference sequence). The CDR3 DNA sequence: TGTGCCAGCAGCCGCCAGGGGGGTTCACTGGAGACCCAGTACTTC. Translating gives CASSRQGGSLETQYF. Combining the CDR3 with reference TRBV5-4 and TRBJ2-5 gives the whole variable domain ETGVTQSPTHLIKTRGQQVTLRCSSQSGHNTVSWYQQALGQGPQFIFQYYREEENGRGNFPPRFSGLQFPNYSSELNVNALELDDSALYLCASSRQGGSLETQYFGPGTRLLVL.

In this sample, this clone turned up once. V and J are TRBV6-6 and TRBJ1-6, with unresolved D. Germline lookup yields CDR1 MNHNY and CDR2 SVGAGI (reference sequence). Between the trimmed V and J ends, which lost 0 bases and 10 bases, there was a span of 13 bases. The CDR3 length is 15 residues. The CDR3 here is CASSYSTSRGSPLHF. The CDR3, as DNA: TGTGCCAGCAGTTACTCGACCTCACGAGGGTCACCCCTCCACTTT.

The chain recombines TRBV13 with TRBJ2-2; 10 positions match TRBD1. This CDR3 is built from 16 residues. The V and J ends lost 5 bases and 5 bases, in that order; junction bases with no gene match: 8. Germline V gives CDR1 PRHDT, CDR2 FYEKMQ (reference sequence). CDR3 protein: CASSPEGQGKTGELFF. CDR3 nucleotides: TGTGCCAGCAGCCCCGAGGGACAGGGGAAAACCGGGGAGCTGTTTTTT.

CDR3 in amino acids: CASSQQSGGRNEQFF. Here the CDR3 DNA reads TGCGCCAGCAGCCAACAATCAGGGGGGCGGAATGAGCAGTTCTTC. The V and J genes are TRBV4-1 and TRBJ2-1, with TRBD1 as a possible D gene (7 bases). Per germline, CDR1 MGHRA and CDR2 YSYEKL. Trimming took off 2 bases at V and 7 bases at J, with 15 bases between the two ends. The CDR3 is 15 amino acids.

The J gene is TRBJ1-4, the V gene TRBV6-2 or TRBV6-3, with 7 bases aligning to TRBD1. With 5 bases clipped from V and 7 bases from J, the junction kept 10 bases outside the gene matches. The V gene's germline CDR1 is MNHEY and CDR2 SVGEGT. The CDR3 consists of 15 residues. CDR3 bases: TGTGCCAGCAGTGACCCTAGGGGGCTCAGTGAAAAACTGTTTTTT. Protein sequence: CASSDPRGLSEKLFF.